Detailed here is one TCR beta chain. This clonotype has ten or more counts. Its recognized antigen is unknown. Per-base quality was not reported, and no clone a single base away is much larger than it. These data are taken from a study of response to subunit inactivated influenza vaccine (dated by TCRdb to 2017 to 2018). Regarding the complete study: Deep quantitative profiling of the T cell receptor repertoire was used in the study to follow responses to a trivalent subunit inactivated influenza vaccine.

Receptors were amplified or captured by RT-PCR. Sequencing relied on an Illumina HiSeq 2500. TCRdb reprocessing: public reads trimmed at Q25 with fastp, clones called with MiXCR, in-frame beta chains kept. Duplicate CDR3 protein sequences are folded into a single record with the most common DNA and genes. In all, the sample holds about 700,000 distinct CDR3 sequences, and roughly 13% of those were seen once. 5.5% to 8% of the sample belongs to the ten largest clones. What the authors observed across the whole study: It was suggested by the authors that each seasonal influenza vaccination may recruit only a limited number of new T cells.

V lost 6 bases and J lost 4 bases, and the count of bases not matched to a germline gene is 3. The CDR3 runs 13 amino acids, cysteine and phenylalanine included. Only the CDR3 DNA is retained, 39 bases long and in frame from the first base. CDR1 and CDR2 were assigned from the germline V gene as SQVTM and ANQGSEA. Recombination connected TRBV29-1 to TRBJ2-5; 12 central bases correspond to TRBD1. This receptor was taken from a man in his forties or fifties who received an inactivated influenza vaccine. Donor details come from another sample of the same person, matched by shared clones. Source: PBMCs from blood, taken around 14 days before vaccination. The DNA is as follows: TGCAGCGTGGGGGACAGGGGGCGAGAGACCCAGTACTTC. Its amino acids are CSVGDRGRETQYF.